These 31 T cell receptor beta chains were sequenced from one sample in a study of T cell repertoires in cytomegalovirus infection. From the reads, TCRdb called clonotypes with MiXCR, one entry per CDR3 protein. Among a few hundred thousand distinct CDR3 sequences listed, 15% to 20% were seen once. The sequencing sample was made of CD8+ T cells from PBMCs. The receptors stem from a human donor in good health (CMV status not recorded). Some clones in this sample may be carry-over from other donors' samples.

This chain's CDR3 is CASITTGLNEAFF. CDR3 nucleotides: TGTGCCAGCATCACTACAGGGCTTAATGAAGCTTTCTTT. The J gene is TRBJ1-1, the V gene TRBV12-3 or TRBV12-4; the D gene is possibly TRBD1 (6 bases). This CDR3 is built from 13 residues. Deletions cut 7 bases from V and 7 bases from J, with 16 bases between.

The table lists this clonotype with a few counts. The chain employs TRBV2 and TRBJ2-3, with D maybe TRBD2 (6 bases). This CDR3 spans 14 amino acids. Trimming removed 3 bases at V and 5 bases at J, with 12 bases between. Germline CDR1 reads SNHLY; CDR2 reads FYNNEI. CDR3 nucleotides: TGTGCCAGCAGTGAGGCCGGGGGATTAGATACGCAGTATTTT. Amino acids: CASSEAGGLDTQYF.

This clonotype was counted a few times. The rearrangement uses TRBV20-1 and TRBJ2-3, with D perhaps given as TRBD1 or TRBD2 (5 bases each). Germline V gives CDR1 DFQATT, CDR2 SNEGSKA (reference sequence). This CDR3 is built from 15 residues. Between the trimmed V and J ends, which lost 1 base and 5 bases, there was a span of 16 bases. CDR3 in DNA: TGCAGTGCTAGAGGAGAGGGACCGAGGATAGATACGCAGTATTTT. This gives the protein CSARGEGPRIDTQYF.

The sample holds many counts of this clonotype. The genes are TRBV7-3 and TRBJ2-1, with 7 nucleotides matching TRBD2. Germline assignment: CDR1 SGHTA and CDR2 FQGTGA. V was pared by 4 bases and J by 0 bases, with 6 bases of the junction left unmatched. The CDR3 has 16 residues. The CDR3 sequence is CASSSFRTSSYNEQFF. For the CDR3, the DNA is TGTGCCAGCAGCTCATTCCGGACTAGCTCCTACAATGAGCAGTTCTTC.

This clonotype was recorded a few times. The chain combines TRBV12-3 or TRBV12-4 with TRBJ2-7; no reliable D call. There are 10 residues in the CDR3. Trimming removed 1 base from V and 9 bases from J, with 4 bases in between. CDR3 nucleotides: TGTGCCAGCAGTTTAGAGAGGCAGTACTTC. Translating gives CASSLERQYF.

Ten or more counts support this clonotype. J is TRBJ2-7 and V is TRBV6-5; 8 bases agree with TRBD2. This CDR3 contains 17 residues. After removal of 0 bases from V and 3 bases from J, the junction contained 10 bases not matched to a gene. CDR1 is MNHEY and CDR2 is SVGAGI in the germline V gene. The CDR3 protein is CASSYSGPTSGVYEQYF. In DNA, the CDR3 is TGTGCCAGCAGTTACTCCGGACCAACTAGCGGCGTCTACGAGCAGTACTTC.

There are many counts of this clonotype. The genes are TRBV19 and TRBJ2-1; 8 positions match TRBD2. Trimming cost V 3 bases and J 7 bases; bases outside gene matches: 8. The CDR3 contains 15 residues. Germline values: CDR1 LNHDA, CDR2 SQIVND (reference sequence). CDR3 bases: TGTGCCAGTAGTATCTCTGGACTAGCCCCTAATGAGCAGTTCTTC. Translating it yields CASSISGLAPNEQFF.

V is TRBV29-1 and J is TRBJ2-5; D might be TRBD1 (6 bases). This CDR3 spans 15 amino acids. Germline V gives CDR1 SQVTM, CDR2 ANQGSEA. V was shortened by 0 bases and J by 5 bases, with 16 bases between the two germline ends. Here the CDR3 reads CSVEDQRGIGETQYF. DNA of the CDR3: TGCAGCGTTGAAGACCAGAGGGGGATCGGGGAGACCCAGTACTTC.

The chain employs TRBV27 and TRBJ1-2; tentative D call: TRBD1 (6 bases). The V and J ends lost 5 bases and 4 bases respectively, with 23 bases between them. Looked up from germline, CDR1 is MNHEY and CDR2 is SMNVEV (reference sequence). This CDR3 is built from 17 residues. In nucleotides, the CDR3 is TGTGCCAGCAGTCTCATTACAGGGAATGGTAACCCCTATGGCTACACCTTC. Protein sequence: CASSLITGNGNPYGYTF.

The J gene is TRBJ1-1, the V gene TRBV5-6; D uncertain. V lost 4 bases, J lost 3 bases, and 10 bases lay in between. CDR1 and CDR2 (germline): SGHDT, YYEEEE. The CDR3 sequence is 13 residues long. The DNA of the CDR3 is TGTGCCAGCAGCCCCACAAGCGACACTGAAGCTTTCTTT. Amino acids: CASSPTSDTEAFF.

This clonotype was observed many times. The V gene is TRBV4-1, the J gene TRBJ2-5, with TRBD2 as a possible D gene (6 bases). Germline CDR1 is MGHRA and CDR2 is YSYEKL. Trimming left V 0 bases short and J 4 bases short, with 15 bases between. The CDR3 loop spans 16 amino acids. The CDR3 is CASSQDDVGSGETQYF. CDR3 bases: TGCGCCAGCAGCCAAGATGATGTCGGTAGCGGAGAGACCCAGTACTTC.

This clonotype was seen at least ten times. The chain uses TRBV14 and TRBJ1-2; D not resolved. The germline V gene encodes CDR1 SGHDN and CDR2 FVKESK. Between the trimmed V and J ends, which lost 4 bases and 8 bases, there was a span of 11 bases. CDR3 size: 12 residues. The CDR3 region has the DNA TGTGCCAGCAGCCTGGACTTTGAGGGCTACACCTTC. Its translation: CASSLDFEGYTF.

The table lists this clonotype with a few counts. Written as DNA, the CDR3 is TGTGCCAGCAGTTTTTCGCAGGGACCATACGAGCAGTACTTC. It yields the protein CASSFSQGPYEQYF. V usage is TRBV28 and J usage is TRBJ2-7; D is tentatively TRBD1 or TRBD2 (5 bases each). V lost 3 bases and J 4 bases, leaving 13 bases between the germline ends. Germline V gives CDR1 MDHEN, CDR2 SYDVKM. This CDR3 is built from 14 residues.

The CDR3 DNA follows: TGTGCCAGCAGCCCCCCTGCCGGACAGGGGGGTTACGAGCAGTACTTC. This sequence encodes CASSPPAGQGGYEQYF. The chain joins TRBV13 to TRBJ2-7; 10 positions match TRBD1. This CDR3 region has 16 residues. The junction had 11 bases not matched to a gene; V was cut back by 5 bases and J by 4 bases. Germline V lookup: CDR1 PRHDT, CDR2 FYEKMQ (reference sequence).

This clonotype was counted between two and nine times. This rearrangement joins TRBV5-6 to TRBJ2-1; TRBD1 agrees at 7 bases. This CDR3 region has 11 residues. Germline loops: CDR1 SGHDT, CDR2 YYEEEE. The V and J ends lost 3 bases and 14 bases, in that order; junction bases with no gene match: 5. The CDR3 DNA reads TGTGCCAGCAGCTCCGGGACAGCAGAGTTCTTC. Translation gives CASSSGTAEFF.

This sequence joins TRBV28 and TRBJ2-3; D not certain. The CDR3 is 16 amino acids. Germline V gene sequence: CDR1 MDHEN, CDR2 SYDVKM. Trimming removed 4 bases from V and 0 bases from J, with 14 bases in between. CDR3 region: CASSSYALSSTDTQYF. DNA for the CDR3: TGTGCCAGCAGTTCATATGCCTTATCGAGCACAGATACGCAGTATTTT.

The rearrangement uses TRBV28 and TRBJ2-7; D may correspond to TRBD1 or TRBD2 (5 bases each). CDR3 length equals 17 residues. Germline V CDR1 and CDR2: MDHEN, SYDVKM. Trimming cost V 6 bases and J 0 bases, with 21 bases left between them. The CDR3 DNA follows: TGTGCCAGCAGACCGGTGGGGGAACTCCTTCCCTCCTACGAGCAGTACTTC. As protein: CASRPVGELLPSYEQYF.

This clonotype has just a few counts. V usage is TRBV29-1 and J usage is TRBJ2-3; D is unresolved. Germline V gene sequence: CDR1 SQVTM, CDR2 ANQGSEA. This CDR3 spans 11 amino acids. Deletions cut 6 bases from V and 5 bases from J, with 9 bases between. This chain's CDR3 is CSVSVRDTQYF. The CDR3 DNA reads TGCAGCGTCTCGGTGAGAGATACGCAGTATTTT.

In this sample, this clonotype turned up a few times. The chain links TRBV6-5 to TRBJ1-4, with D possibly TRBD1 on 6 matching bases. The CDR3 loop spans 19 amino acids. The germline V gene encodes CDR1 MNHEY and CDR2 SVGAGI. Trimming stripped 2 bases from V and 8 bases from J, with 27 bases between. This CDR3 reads CASSYRTAVRGGSGEKLFF. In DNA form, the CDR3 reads TGTGCCAGCAGTTACCGAACCGCTGTCAGGGGTGGTTCGGGAGAAAAACTGTTTTTT.

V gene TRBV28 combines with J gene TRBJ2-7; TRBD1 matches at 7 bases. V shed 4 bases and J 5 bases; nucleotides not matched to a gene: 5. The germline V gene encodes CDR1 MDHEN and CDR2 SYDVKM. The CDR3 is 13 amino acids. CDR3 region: CASSWGTVNEQYF. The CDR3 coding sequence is TGTGCCAGCAGTTGGGGGACAGTTAACGAGCAGTACTTC.

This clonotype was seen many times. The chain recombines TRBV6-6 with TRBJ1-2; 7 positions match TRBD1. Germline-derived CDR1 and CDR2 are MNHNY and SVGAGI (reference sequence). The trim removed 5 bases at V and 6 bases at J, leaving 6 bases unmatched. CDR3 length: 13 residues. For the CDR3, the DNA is TGTGCCAGCAGTGAGACAGGGACCCATGGCTACACCTTC. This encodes CASSETGTHGYTF.

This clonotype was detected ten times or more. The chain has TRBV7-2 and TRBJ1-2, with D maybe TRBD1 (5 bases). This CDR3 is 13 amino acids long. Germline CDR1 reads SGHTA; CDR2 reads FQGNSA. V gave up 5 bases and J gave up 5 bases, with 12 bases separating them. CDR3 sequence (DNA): TGTGCCAGCAGCACTGGGACGGATTATGGCTACACCTTC. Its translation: CASSTGTDYGYTF.

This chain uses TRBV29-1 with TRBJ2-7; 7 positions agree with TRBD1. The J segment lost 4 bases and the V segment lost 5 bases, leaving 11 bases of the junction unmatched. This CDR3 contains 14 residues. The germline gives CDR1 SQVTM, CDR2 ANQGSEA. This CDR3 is CSVQGDRVTYEQYF. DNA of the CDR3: TGCAGCGTTCAAGGCGACAGGGTAACGTACGAGCAGTACTTC.

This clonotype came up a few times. CDR3 nucleotide sequence: TGTGCCAGCAGTGAAATGGGTGGGGGTTTCAACACTGAAGCTTTCTTT. Its protein is CASSEMGGGFNTEAFF. V is TRBV25-1 and J is TRBJ1-1, with D maybe TRBD1 (5 bases). Germline values: CDR1 MGHDK, CDR2 SYGVNS. CDR3 size: 16 residues. V lost 2 bases to trimming and J lost 2 bases, with 15 bases between them.

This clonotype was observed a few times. CDR3: CASSAMVARGERGAYEQYF. The CDR3 nucleotides read TGTGCCAGCAGTGCCATGGTAGCCCGGGGAGAACGGGGCGCCTACGAGCAGTACTTC. J is TRBJ2-7 and V is TRBV6-2 or TRBV6-3; tentatively, D is TRBD1 or TRBD2 (5 bases each). The CDR3 loop spans 19 amino acids. Between the trimmed V and J ends, which lost 5 bases and 2 bases, there was a span of 28 bases. Germline V gives CDR1 MNHEY, CDR2 SVGEGT.

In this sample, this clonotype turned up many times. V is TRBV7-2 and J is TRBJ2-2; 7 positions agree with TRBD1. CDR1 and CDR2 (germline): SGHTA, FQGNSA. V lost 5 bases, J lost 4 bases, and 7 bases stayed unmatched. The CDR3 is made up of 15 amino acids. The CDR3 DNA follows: TGTGCCAGCAGCCCCTGGGACAGCTCCACCGGGGAGCTGTTTTTT. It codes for CASSPWDSSTGELFF.

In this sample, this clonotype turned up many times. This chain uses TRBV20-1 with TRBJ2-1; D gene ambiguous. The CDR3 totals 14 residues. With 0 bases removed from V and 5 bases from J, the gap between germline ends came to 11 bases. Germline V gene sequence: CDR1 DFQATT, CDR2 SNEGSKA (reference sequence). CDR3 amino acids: CSARDRRIDNEQFF. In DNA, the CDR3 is TGCAGTGCTAGAGATAGACGAATTGACAATGAGCAGTTCTTC.

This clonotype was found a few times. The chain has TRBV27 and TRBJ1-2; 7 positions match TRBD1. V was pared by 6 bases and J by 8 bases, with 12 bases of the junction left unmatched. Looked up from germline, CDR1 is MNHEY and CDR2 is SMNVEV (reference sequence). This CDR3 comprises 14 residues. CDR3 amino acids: CASSPIDRANGYTF. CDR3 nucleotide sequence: TGTGCCAGCAGCCCGATAGACAGGGCGAACGGCTACACCTTC.

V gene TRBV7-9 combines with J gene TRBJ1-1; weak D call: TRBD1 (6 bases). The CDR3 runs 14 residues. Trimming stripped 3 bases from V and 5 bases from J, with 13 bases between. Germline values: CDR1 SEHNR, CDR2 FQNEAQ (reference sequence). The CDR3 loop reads CASSFGGLGTEAFF. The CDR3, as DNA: TGTGCCAGCAGCTTCGGGGGCCTAGGAACTGAAGCTTTCTTT.

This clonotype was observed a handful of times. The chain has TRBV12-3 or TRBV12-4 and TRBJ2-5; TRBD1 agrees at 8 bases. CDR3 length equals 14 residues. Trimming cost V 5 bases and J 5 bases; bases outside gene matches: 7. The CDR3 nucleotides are TGTGCCAGCAGTCAGGGGGCGCGGGTGGAGACCCAGTACTTC. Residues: CASSQGARVETQYF.

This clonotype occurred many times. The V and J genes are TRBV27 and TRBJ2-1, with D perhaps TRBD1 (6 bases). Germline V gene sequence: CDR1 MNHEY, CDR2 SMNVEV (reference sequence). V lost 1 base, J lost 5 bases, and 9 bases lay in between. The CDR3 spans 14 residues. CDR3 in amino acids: CASSLFPGDNEQFF. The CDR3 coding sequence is TGTGCCAGCAGTTTATTTCCAGGGGACAATGAGCAGTTCTTC.